By proportion, the clone carrying this T cell receptor beta chain is medium-sized. Its cognate antigen is unknown. A library prepared for alpha chains yielded this beta chain as an off-target read; its size is of little meaning. The data stem from a study of spatial heterogeneity in lung cancer. Notes on the study in general: Tumors with more nonsynonymous mutations had more expanded intratumoral alpha and beta TCRs.

Time point: sample taken at primary tumor resection. Via MiXCR, TCRdb re-called the 5' RACE reads, giving one row per CDR3 protein. The sample shows 1,300 or so distinct CDR3 sequences, 15% to 18% of them seen only once. This CDR3 region has 15 residues. Germline values: CDR1 SGHKS, CDR2 YYEKEE (reference sequence). Trimming took off 4 bases at V and 10 bases at J, with 18 bases between the two ends. The chain has TRBV5-5 and TRBJ1-6; weak D call: TRBD1 (5 bases). The source of this sequence is a male donor with early-stage non-small cell lung cancer. The specimen was lung tumor tissue, collected at surgery. CDR3 in DNA: TGTGCCAGCAGCCTTGGATGGGGGAACGACTCACCCCTCCACTTT. This codes for CASSLGWGNDSPLHF.